This T cell receptor beta chain derives from a study of T cell responses to AZD1222 COVID-19 vaccine. The CDR3 runs to 16 residues. Germline trimming cut 0 bases from V and 2 bases from J; bases unmatched to any gene: 6. Germline loops: CDR1 LGHDT, CDR2 YNNKEL (reference sequence). TCRdb keeps only in-frame clones here, not all; method: immunoSEQ multiplex PCR. The sample holds tens of thousands of clones; about 90% are singletons and the top ten take approximately 1.2%. The input for sequencing was peripheral blood, taken 28 days after the second AZD1222 dose. The TCR originated in an adult who received the AZD1222 COVID-19 vaccine. The chain employs TRBV3-1 (or the pseudogene TRBV3-2) and TRBJ1-1; TRBD1 aligns across 7 bases. In DNA, the CDR3 is TGTGCCAGCAGCCAAGATCGGGACAGTTACAACACTGAAGCTTTCTTT. Its protein product is CASSQDRDSYNTEAFF.